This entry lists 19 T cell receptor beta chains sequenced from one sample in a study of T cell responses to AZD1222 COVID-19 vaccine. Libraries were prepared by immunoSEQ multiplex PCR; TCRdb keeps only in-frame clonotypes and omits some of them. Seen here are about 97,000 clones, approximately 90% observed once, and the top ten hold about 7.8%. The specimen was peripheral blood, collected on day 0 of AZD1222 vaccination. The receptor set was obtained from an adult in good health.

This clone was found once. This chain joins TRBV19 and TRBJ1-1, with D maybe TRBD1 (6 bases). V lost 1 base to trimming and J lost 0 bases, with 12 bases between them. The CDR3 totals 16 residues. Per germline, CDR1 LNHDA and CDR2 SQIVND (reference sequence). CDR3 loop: CASSIGTDPMNTEAFF. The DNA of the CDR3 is TGTGCCAGTAGTATAGGGACAGATCCCATGAACACTGAAGCTTTCTTT.

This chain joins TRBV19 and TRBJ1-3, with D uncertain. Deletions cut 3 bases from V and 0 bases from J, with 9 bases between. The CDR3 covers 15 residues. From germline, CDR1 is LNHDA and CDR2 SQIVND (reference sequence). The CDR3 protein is CASSISQSSGNTIYF. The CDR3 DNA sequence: TGTGCCAGTAGTATCAGTCAGTCCTCTGGAAACACCATATATTTT.

The CDR3 here is CASSGGGEQYF. The CDR3 nucleotides read TGTGCCAGTAGTGGGGGGGGCGAGCAGTACTTC. The chain carries TRBV19 and TRBJ2-7; 7 nucleotides align to TRBD2. V was pared by 5 bases and J by 6 bases, with 1 base of the junction left unmatched. Germline V gives CDR1 LNHDA, CDR2 SQIVND (reference sequence). This CDR3 has 11 amino acids.

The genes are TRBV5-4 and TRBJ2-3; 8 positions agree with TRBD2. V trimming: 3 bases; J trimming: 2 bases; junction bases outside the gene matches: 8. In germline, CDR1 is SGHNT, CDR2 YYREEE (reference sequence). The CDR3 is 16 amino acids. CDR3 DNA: TGTGCCAGCAGCTCCAGACTAGCGTTAGACACAGATACGCAGTATTTT. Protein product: CASSSRLALDTDTQYF.

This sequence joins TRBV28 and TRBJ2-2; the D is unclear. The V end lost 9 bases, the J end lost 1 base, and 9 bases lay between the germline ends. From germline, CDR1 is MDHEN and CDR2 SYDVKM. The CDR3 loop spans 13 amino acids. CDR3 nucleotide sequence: TGTGCCAGTCGATGGGGGAACACCGGGGAGCTGTTTTTT. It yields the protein CASRWGNTGELFF. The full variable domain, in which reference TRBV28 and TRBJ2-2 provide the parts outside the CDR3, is DVKVTQSSRYLVKRTGEKVFLECVQDMDHENMFWYRQDPGLGLRLIYFSYDVKMKEKGDIPEGYSVSREKKERFSLILESASTNQTSMYLCASRWGNTGELFFGEGSRLTVL.

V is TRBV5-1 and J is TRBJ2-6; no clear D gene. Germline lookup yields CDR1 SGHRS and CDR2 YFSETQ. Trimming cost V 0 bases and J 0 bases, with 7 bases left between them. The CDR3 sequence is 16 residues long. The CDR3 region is CASSLGPSSGANVLTF. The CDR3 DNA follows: TGCGCCAGCAGCTTGGGACCTAGCTCTGGGGCCAACGTCCTGACTTTC.

The CDR3 loop reads CAISEGSGRAGEQFF. The CDR3 DNA reads TGTGCCATCAGTGAGGGTAGCGGGAGGGCCGGGGAGCAGTTCTTC. This sequence joins TRBV10-3 and TRBJ2-1, with 11 nucleotides matching TRBD2. Per germline, CDR1 ENHRY and CDR2 SYGVKD. J gave up 10 bases and V 2 bases, and 7 bases lay outside the gene matches. CDR3 size: 15 residues.

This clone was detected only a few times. CDR3 loop: CATSDGGGPDTEAFF. The CDR3 nucleotides read TGTGCCACCAGTGATGGGGGGGGTCCGGACACTGAAGCTTTCTTT. The chain recombines TRBV24-1 with TRBJ1-1, with D tentatively TRBD1 (5 bases). This CDR3 is built from 15 residues. Trimming removed 3 bases from V and 3 bases from J, with 13 bases in between. Germline CDR1 is KGHDR and CDR2 is SFDVKD.

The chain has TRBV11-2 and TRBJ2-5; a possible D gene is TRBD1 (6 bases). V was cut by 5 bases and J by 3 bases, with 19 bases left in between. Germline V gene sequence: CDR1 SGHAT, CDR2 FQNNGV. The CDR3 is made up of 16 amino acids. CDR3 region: CASSGLRGGTKETQYF. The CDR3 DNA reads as TGTGCCAGCAGCGGGCTGCGAGGGGGAACTAAAGAGACCCAGTACTTC.

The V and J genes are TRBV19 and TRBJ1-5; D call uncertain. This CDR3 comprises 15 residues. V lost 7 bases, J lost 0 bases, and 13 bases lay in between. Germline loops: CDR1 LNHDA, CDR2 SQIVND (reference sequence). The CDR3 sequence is CASTGSFYSNQPQHF. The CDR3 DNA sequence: TGTGCCAGTACGGGGAGTTTTTATAGCAATCAGCCCCAGCATTTT.

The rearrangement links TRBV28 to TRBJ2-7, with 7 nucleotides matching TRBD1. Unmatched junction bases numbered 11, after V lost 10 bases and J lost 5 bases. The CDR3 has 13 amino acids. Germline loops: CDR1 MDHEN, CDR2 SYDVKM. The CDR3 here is CAINAGGRNEQYF. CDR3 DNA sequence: TGTGCCATCAACGCAGGGGGTAGGAACGAGCAGTACTTC.

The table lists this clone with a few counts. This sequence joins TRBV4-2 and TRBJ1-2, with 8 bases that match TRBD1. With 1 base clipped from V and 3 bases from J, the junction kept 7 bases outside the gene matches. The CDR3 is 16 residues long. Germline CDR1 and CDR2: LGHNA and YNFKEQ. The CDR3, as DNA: TGTGCCAGCAGCCAAGGACAGGGGAGCTCGGACTATGGCTACACCTTC. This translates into CASSQGQGSSDYGYTF.

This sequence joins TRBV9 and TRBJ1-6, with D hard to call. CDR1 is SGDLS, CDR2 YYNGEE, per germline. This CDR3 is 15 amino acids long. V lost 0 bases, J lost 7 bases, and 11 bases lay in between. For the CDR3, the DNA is TGTGCCAGCAGCGTAGATCAAACCCTCAATTCACCCCTCCACTTT. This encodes CASSVDQTLNSPLHF.

This CDR3 reads CASSLAVIGGVADTQYF. The CDR3 nucleotides read TGCGCCAGCAGCTTGGCCGTCATCGGGGGGGTTGCAGATACGCAGTATTTT. The chain employs TRBV5-1 and TRBJ2-3; TRBD2 matches 8 bases. Germline CDR1 and CDR2: SGHRS and YFSETQ. This CDR3 contains 17 residues. V was clipped by 0 bases and J by 4 bases; unmatched bases: 10.

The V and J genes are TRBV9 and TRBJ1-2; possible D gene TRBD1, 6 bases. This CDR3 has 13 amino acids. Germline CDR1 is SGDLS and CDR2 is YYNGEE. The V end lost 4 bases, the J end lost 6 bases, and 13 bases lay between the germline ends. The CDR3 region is CASSYNRADGYTF. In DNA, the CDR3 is TGTGCCAGCAGCTATAACAGGGCCGATGGCTACACCTTC.

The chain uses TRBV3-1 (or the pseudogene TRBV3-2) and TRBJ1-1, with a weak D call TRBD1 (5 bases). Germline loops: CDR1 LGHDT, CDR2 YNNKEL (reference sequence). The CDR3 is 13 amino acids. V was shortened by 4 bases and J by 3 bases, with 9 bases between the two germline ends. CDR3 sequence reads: CASSPQAYTEAFF. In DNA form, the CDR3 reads TGTGCCAGCAGCCCACAGGCCTACACTGAAGCTTTCTTT.

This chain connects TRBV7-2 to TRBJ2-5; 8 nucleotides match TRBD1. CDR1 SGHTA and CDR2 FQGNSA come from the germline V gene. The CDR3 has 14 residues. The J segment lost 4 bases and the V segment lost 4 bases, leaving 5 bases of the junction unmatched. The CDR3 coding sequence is TGTGCCAGCAGCTCGGACAGGGTAATAGAGACCCAGTACTTC. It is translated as CASSSDRVIETQYF.

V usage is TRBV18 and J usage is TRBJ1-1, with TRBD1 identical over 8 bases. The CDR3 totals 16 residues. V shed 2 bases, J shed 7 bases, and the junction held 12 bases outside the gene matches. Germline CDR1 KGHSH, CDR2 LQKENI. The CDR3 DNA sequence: TGTGCCAGCTCACCATCCGCAGGGGGCGTGTACGGTGAAGCTTTCTTT. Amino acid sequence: CASSPSAGGVYGEAFF. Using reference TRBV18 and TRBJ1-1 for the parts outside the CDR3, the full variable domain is NAGVMQNPRHLVRRRGQEARLRCSPMKGHSHVYWYRQLPEEGLKFMVYLQKENIIDESGMPKERFSAEFPKEGPSILRIQQVVRGDSAAYFCASSPSAGGVYGEAFFGQGTRLTVV.

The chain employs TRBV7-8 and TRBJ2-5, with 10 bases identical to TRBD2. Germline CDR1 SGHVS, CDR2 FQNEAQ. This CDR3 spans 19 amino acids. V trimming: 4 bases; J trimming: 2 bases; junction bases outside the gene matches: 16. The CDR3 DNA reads TGTGCCAGCAGCTCCCGAAGTCGAATTAGCGGGGGGATACAAGAGACCCAGTACTTC. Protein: CASSSRSRISGGIQETQYF.